The clone carrying this T cell receptor beta chain has a handful of counts. Its cognate antigen is unknown. Transcripts of RNA were the source for amplifying TCR beta CDR3 regions. RT-PCR with HTBI primers came first, then second-round multiplex PCR. TCRdb reprocessed the multiplex PCR reads via MiXCR and lists one record per CDR3 protein. This table holds 300,000 to 400,000 distinct CDR3 sequences, roughly 16% found once. This sample was taken from a study of Graves' ophthalmopathy and Graves' hyperthyroidism. The CDR3 is 15 residues long. Germline V gives CDR1 KGHSH, CDR2 LQKENI. J was trimmed by 1 base and V by 3 bases; bases with no gene match: 4. Study results and caveats: With a specificity of 72.22% and a sensitivity of around 70%, the model predicted ophthalmopathy progression.

Having ophthalmopathy, the donors showed moderate-to-severe activity, CAS ≥3 and NOSPECS ≥4, with disease lasting under 3 months. The evidence that diagnosis relied on was clinical symptoms, serum thyroxine, TRAb, thyroid ultrasound and orbital computed tomography. The chain employs TRBV18 and TRBJ2-5; TRBD2 agrees at 8 bases. The TCR sequence derives from an adult man with Graves' ophthalmopathy. Source material: peripheral blood. Written as DNA, the CDR3 is TGTGCCAGCTCACCGTCGGCGGGGGGCCAAGAGACCCAGTACTTC. Its protein product is CASSPSAGGQETQYF.